These 25 T cell receptor beta chains came from one sample sequenced in a study of shared clonotypes between healthy human individuals. CD8 cells classed as naive were CD45RO-negative and positively selected for CCR7, excluding terminally differentiated effector memory CD45RA+ cells. Sequencing used immunoSEQ multiplex PCR; TCRdb keeps in-frame clones, though not all of them. The sample contains about 820,000 clones, over 90% of which appear only once. The sample taken for sequencing was naive CD8+ T cells sorted from blood. These receptors were obtained from a man younger than 45 in good health.

This clone was seen once. The chain combines TRBV28 with TRBJ2-5; tentatively, D is TRBD1 (6 bases). With 3 bases removed from V and 10 bases from J, the gap between germline ends came to 24 bases. The V gene's germline CDR1 is MDHEN and CDR2 SYDVKM. CDR3 size: 16 residues. CDR3 coding DNA: TGTGCCAGCAGTTTCGTAGGGGGTGCCGTCCAAGTCGACCAGTACTTC. It codes for CASSFVGGAVQVDQYF.

The V and J genes are TRBV19 and TRBJ1-5, with 9 bases matching TRBD1. Looked up from germline, CDR1 is LNHDA and CDR2 is SQIVND (reference sequence). The CDR3 totals 16 residues. J gave up 1 base and V 5 bases, and 6 bases lay outside the gene matches. The CDR3 loop is CASSYPGQGSNQPQHF. DNA for the CDR3: TGTGCCAGTAGTTATCCGGGACAGGGAAGCAATCAGCCCCAGCATTTT.

The chain is built from TRBV12-5 and TRBJ2-1, with D uncertain. Germline V gene sequence: CDR1 LGHNT, CDR2 FRNRAP. The length of the CDR3 is 13 residues. Trimming removed 1 base from V and 10 bases from J, with 11 bases in between. CDR3 protein: CASGLASGSEQFF. CDR3 DNA: TGTGCTAGTGGTTTGGCTTCTGGGTCCGAGCAGTTCTTC.

The chain carries TRBV9 and TRBJ2-1, with TRBD1 matching 7 bases. The CDR3 extends over 15 amino acids. The V segment lost 3 bases and the J segment 0 bases; nucleotides outside the gene matches: 3. Germline V gene lookup returns CDR1 SGDLS and CDR2 YYNGEE. This CDR3 reads CASSGRQGSYNEQFF. Here the CDR3 DNA reads TGTGCCAGCAGCGGGAGACAGGGCTCCTACAATGAGCAGTTCTTC.

The CDR3 region has the DNA TGTGCCAGCAGTTTTGCGGGACAGTACACTGAAGCTTTCTTT. This encodes CASSFAGQYTEAFF. The J gene is TRBJ1-1, the V gene TRBV27, with 7 bases aligning to TRBD1. CDR3 length equals 14 residues. The germline gives CDR1 MNHEY, CDR2 SMNVEV (reference sequence). The V gene end was trimmed by 3 bases and the J gene end by 3 bases; junction bases not matched to a gene: 4.

A word on this clone: One junction end disagrees with the germline gene, perhaps due to a read error. The rearrangement joins TRBV20-1 to TRBJ2-7; D remains unclear. Germline CDR1 is DFQATT and CDR2 is SNEGSKA (reference sequence). This CDR3 is 11 amino acids long. The DNA of the CDR3 is TGCAGTGCTCCCAGCCAGAAAGCCGAGGTCTTC. Its translation: CSAPSQKAEVF.

The CDR3 reads CASSELGYRTDTQYF. CDR3 sequence (DNA): TGTGCCAGCAGTGAATTGGGGTACCGCACAGATACGCAGTATTTT. V and J are TRBV2 and TRBJ2-3; no clear D. The V end lost 2 bases, the J end lost 1 base, and 10 bases lay between the germline ends. The CDR3 loop spans 15 amino acids. The germline CDR1 and CDR2 sequences are SNHLY and FYNNEI.

This clone has a single count. The CDR3 here is CASSLALSGGGTDTQYF. As DNA, the CDR3 is TGCGCCAGCAGCTTGGCCTTGTCAGGCGGAGGCACAGATACGCAGTATTTT. V and J are TRBV5-1 and TRBJ2-3; no firm D call. CDR3 size: 17 residues. From germline, CDR1 is SGHRS and CDR2 YFSETQ. With 0 bases removed from V and 1 base from J, the gap between germline ends came to 15 bases.

This clone was picked up one time. This chain uses TRBV5-1 with TRBJ2-2, with a weak D call TRBD2 (6 bases). The germline V gene encodes CDR1 SGHRS and CDR2 YFSETQ. Trimming took 0 bases from V and 6 from J, leaving 12 bases between them. The CDR3 covers 15 residues. CDR3 sequence reads: CASSLVQGGAGELFF. The CDR3 nucleotides read TGCGCCAGCAGCTTGGTCCAGGGAGGCGCCGGGGAGCTGTTTTTT. Full variable domain (outside the CDR3, taken from reference TRBV5-1 and TRBJ2-2): KAGVTQTPRYLIKTRGQQVTLSCSPISGHRSVSWYQQTPGQGLQFLFEYFSETQRNKGNFPGRFSGRQFSNSRSEMNVSTLELGDSALYLCASSLVQGGAGELFFGEGSRLTVL.

The chain links TRBV4-3 to TRBJ2-7; either TRBD1 or TRBD2 may fit D (5 bases each). V was trimmed by 3 bases and J by 0 bases, leaving 12 bases between them. CDR1 and CDR2 (germline): LGHNA, YSLEER. The length of the CDR3 is 15 residues. Written as DNA, the CDR3 is TGCGCCAGCAGCCATGGGGACCAGAGCTCCTACGAGCAGTACTTC. Protein: CASSHGDQSSYEQYF.

The genes are TRBV6-1 and TRBJ2-7; 9 bases agree with TRBD1. Germline V gene data show CDR1 as MNHNS and CDR2 as SASEGT. CDR3 length equals 16 residues. The trim removed 2 bases at V and 4 bases at J, leaving 9 bases unmatched. The DNA of the CDR3 is TGTGCCAGCAGTGAATTCAACGGGACAGGGAAGTACGAGCAGTACTTC. Translated: CASSEFNGTGKYEQYF.

In its sample, this clone was seen once. The chain joins TRBV4-3 to TRBJ2-3; 13 nucleotides line up with TRBD2. The CDR3 is made up of 19 amino acids. In germline, CDR1 is LGHNA, CDR2 YSLEER. The trim removed 0 bases at V and 4 bases at J, leaving 10 bases unmatched. The DNA of the CDR3 is TGCGCCAGCAGCCAAGACCTATTTGGGACTAGCGGGGAAGCAGATACGCAGTATTTT. It specifies CASSQDLFGTSGEADTQYF.

This clone was counted only a few times. The chain links TRBV27 to TRBJ1-4; D remains unclear. This CDR3 has 17 amino acids. V dropped 4 bases and J dropped 6 bases, with 21 bases sitting between them. Germline V CDR1 and CDR2: MNHEY, SMNVEV (reference sequence). The CDR3 sequence: CASSSFGLGLEDEKLFF. The CDR3, as DNA: TGTGCCAGCAGTTCCTTCGGGTTGGGGTTAGAGGATGAAAAACTGTTTTTT.

The gene calls are TRBV23-1 and TRBJ2-7, with D possibly TRBD1 on 6 matching bases. TRBV23-1 is an ORF; its function is uncertain. This CDR3 spans 15 amino acids. Trimming stripped 1 base from V and 7 bases from J, with 17 bases between. CDR3 sequence: CASSQYAGVEKEQYF. The CDR3 coding sequence is TGCGCCAGCAGTCAATATGCAGGGGTCGAAAAAGAGCAGTACTTC.

The V and J genes are TRBV9 and TRBJ1-1, with 7 bases aligning to TRBD1. This CDR3 spans 16 amino acids. V shed 0 bases and J 4 bases; nucleotides not matched to a gene: 9. From germline, CDR1 is SGDLS and CDR2 YYNGEE. CDR3 bases: TGTGCCAGCAGCGTAGGTGCAGGGGGTAGTGTCACTGAAGCTTTCTTT. Amino acid sequence: CASSVGAGGSVTEAFF. The complete variable domain, with remaining parts taken from reference TRBV9 and TRBJ1-1, reads DSGVTQTPKHLITATGQRVTLRCSPRSGDLSVYWYQQSLDQGLQFLIQYYNGEERAKGNILERFSAQQFPDLHSELNLSSLELGDSALYFCASSVGAGGSVTEAFFGQGTRLTVV.

The rearrangement uses TRBV7-9 and TRBJ2-1; the D call may be TRBD1 or TRBD2 (5 bases each). CDR1 and CDR2 from the germline V gene are SEHNR and FQNEAQ (reference sequence). This CDR3 is 15 amino acids long. V lost 5 bases and J lost 4, with 15 bases in between. In nucleotides, the CDR3 is TGTGCCAGCAGCCGGGGACCACCACCTTACAATGAGCAGTTCTTC. Translation: CASSRGPPPYNEQFF.

The V call is TRBV7-9, the J call TRBJ2-3; 8 bases match TRBD2. CDR1 is SEHNR, CDR2 FQNEAQ, per germline (reference sequence). This CDR3 region has 16 residues. The V and J ends lost 5 bases and 2 bases, in that order; junction bases with no gene match: 9. The CDR3 bases are TGTGCCAGCAGCGGAACTAGCGGAAGCTACACAGATACGCAGTATTTT. This translates into CASSGTSGSYTDTQYF.

This sequence joins TRBV7-5 and TRBJ2-7; the D call in the table, TRBD1, was not verified against the DNA. TRBV7-5 is described as a pseudogene. The CDR3 runs 16 residues. CDR3 loop: CVRSLVWLLKTYEQYF. The CDR3, as DNA: TGTGTCAGAAGCTTGGTGTGGCTCCTCAAAACCTACGAGCAGTACTTC.

This chain links TRBV2 with TRBJ1-4; D uncertain. CDR3 length equals 18 residues. Between the trimmed V and J ends, which lost 2 bases and 0 bases, there was a span of 16 bases. Germline V gives CDR1 SNHLY, CDR2 FYNNEI. CDR3 DNA: TGTGCCAGCAGTGAACCCGGGAAGGTATATTCAACTAATGAAAAACTGTTTTTT. It codes for CASSEPGKVYSTNEKLFF. Based on the CDR3 plus reference TRBV2 and TRBJ1-4, the full variable domain is EPEVTQTPSHQVTQMGQEVILRCVPISNHLYFYWYRQILGQKVEFLVSFYNNEISEKSEIFDDQFSVERPDGSNFTLKIRSTKLEDSAMYFCASSEPGKVYSTNEKLFFGSGTQLSVL.

V and J are TRBV5-5 and TRBJ2-1; 7 bases line up with TRBD1. The CDR3 has 14 residues. V trimming: 3 bases; J trimming: 8 bases; junction bases outside the gene matches: 8. CDR1 SGHKS and CDR2 YYEKEE come from the germline V gene (reference sequence). The CDR3 sequence: CASSWRQGSDEQFF. The CDR3 DNA is TGTGCCAGCAGCTGGCGACAGGGTTCGGATGAGCAGTTCTTC.

This sequence joins TRBV4-3 and TRBJ2-7; no firm D call. Germline CDR1 is LGHNA and CDR2 is YSLEER. The CDR3 has 14 amino acids. V shed 0 bases and J shed 2 bases, with 8 bases lying between them. The CDR3 spells CASSQEKGTYEQYF. CDR3 DNA sequence: TGCGCCAGCAGCCAAGAAAAGGGAACCTACGAGCAGTACTTC.

This clone appeared once. The gene calls are TRBV6-5 and TRBJ2-1; the D gene is possibly TRBD2 (5 bases). Trimming removed 7 bases from V and 0 bases from J, with 7 bases in between. Germline loops: CDR1 MNHEY, CDR2 SVGAGI. This CDR3 region has 13 residues. The CDR3 DNA follows: TGTGCCAGCACAAGCGGCTCCTACAATGAGCAGTTCTTC. This sequence encodes CASTSGSYNEQFF.

V usage is TRBV7-8 and J usage is TRBJ2-7, with D perhaps given as TRBD1 or TRBD2 (5 bases each). Germline V gene lookup returns CDR1 SGHVS and CDR2 FQNEAQ. The V gene lost 2 bases and the J gene lost 2 bases, with 10 bases spanning the gap. This CDR3 is 14 amino acids long. As DNA, the CDR3 is TGTGCCAGCAGCTTAAGGGACCAAACCTACGAGCAGTACTTC. Its translation is CASSLRDQTYEQYF.

The CDR3 DNA reads as TGTGCCAGCAGTCCACTTCAACCGGAAAACACCGGGGAGCTGTTTTTT. Its translation is CASSPLQPENTGELFF. The chain joins TRBV27 to TRBJ2-2; D unclear. CDR1 MNHEY and CDR2 SMNVEV come from the germline V gene (reference sequence). The V and J ends lost 5 bases and 2 bases respectively, with 15 bases between them. The CDR3 consists of 16 residues.

As for this clone: Other nucleotide sequences in the sample specify the same CDR3. V is TRBV27 and J is TRBJ2-7; the D gene could be TRBD1 or TRBD2 (5 bases each). The CDR3 runs to 12 residues. The V and J ends lost 6 bases and 5 bases respectively, with 11 bases between them. The germline gives CDR1 MNHEY, CDR2 SMNVEV (reference sequence). The CDR3 DNA follows: TGTGCCAGCAGCAACTTGGGGGACGAGCAGTACTTC. Translation: CASSNLGDEQYF.